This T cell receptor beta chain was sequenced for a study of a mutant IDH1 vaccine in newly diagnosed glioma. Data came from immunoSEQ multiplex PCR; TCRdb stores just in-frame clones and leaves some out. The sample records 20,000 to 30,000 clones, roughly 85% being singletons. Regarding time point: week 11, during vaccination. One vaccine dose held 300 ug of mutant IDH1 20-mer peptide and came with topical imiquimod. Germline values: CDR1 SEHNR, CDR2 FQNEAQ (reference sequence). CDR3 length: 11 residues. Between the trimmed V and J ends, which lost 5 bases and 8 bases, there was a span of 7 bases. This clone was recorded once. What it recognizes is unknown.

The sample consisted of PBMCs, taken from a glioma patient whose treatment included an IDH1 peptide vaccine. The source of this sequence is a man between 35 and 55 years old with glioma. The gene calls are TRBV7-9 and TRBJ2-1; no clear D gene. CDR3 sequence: CASSPQHEQFF. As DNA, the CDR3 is TGTGCCAGCAGCCCCCAGCATGAGCAGTTCTTC.